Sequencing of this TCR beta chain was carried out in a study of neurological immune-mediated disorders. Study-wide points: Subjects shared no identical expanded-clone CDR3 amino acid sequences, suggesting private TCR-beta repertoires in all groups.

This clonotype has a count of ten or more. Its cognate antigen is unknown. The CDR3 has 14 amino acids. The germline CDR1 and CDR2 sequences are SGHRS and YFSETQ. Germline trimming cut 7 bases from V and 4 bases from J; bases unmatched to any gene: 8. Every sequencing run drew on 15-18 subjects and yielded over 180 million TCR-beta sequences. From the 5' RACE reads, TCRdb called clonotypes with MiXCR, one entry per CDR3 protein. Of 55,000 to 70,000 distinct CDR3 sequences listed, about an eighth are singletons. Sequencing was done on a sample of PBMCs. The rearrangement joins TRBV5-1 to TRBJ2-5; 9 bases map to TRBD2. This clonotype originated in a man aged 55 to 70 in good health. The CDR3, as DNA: TGCGCCAGCCGTCCCGGGACTAGCTCAGAGACCCAGTACTTC. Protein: CASRPGTSSETQYF. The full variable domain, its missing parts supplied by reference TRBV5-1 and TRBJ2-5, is KAGVTQTPRYLIKTRGQQVTLSCSPISGHRSVSWYQQTPGQGLQFLFEYFSETQRNKGNFPGRFSGRQFSNSRSEMNVSTLELGDSALYLCASRPGTSSETQYFGPGTRLLVL.